These T cell receptor beta chains were read from a single sample in a study of Ad26.COV2.S vaccination and SARS-CoV-2 variants. Method: immunoSEQ multiplex PCR; TCRdb's copy keeps in-frame clones and lacks some. The table shows roughly 680,000 clones, with roughly 90% occurring only once. The material was peripheral blood, obtained in a trial of Ad26.COV2.S vaccine versus placebo. These receptors were collected from a person aged 18-60 years who received the Ad26.COV2.S COVID-19 vaccine or a placebo. Both conserved end residues are part of each CDR3. A D gene is named only where the DNA matches it firmly. Clone sizes are given selectively: once, few, many, or a class where the clone is expanded.

.	.	TRBJ1-2	TRBV5-5	TGTGCCAGCAGCCCTCGACAGGACTTCTATGGCTACACCTTC	CASSPRQDFYGYTF
.	.	TRBJ1-5	TRBV2	TGTGCCAGCACGACAGGTCTATATCAGCCCCAGCATTTT	CASTTGLYQPQHF
.	.	TRBJ2-5	TRBV5-8	TGTGCCAGCAGCTTCGGCAGGAAAGAGACCCAGTACTTC	CASSFGRKETQYF
.	TRBD1	TRBJ2-1	TRBV25-1	TGTGCCAGCAGTGAATATTTTGGACAGGGAAAGAATGAGCAGTTCTTC	CASSEYFGQGKNEQFF
.	.	TRBJ1-2	TRBV29-1	TGCAGCGTTGAAGAGGAATATGGCTACACCTTC	CSVEEEYGYTF
.	TRBD2	TRBJ2-5	TRBV7-9	TGTGCCAGCAGCCGGACTAGCAGAGAGACCCAGTACTTC	CASSRTSRETQYF
.	.	TRBJ1-6	TRBV11-2	TGTGCCAGCAGCCCTCAAGGATATAATTCACCCCTCCACTTT	CASSPQGYNSPLHF
.	.	TRBJ2-7	TRBV7-2	TGTGCCAGCAGCTCGACAGGTTACGAGCAGTACTTC	CASSSTGYEQYF
.	TRBD1	TRBJ2-2	TRBV11-3	TGTGCCAGCTTGAGACAGGGGAGGACCGGGGAGCTGTTTTTT	CASLRQGRTGELFF
once	.	TRBJ1-4	TRBV5-1	TGCGCCAGTAGTCCAGGGAGCCTTAATGAAAAACTGTTTTTT	CASSPGSLNEKLFF
.	.	TRBJ2-7	TRBV14	TGTGCCAGCAGCCACCTCGTGGAGGGCCCCTACGAGCAGTACTTC	CASSHLVEGPYEQYF
.	TRBD1	TRBJ1-6	TRBV2	TGTGCCAGCAGTGAAGGAGGGGGCAAGGATTCACCCCTCCACTTT	CASSEGGGKDSPLHF
.	TRBD1	TRBJ1-3	TRBV6-1	TGTGCCAGCAGTGCGGGACAGTCTTACTCTGGAAACACCATATATTTT	CASSAGQSYSGNTIYF
.	.	TRBJ2-3	TRBV9	TGTGCCAGCAGCACCCTGGGAACAGATACGCAGTATTTT	CASSTLGTDTQYF
once	.	TRBJ1-3	TRBV7-9	TGTGCCTGGAGGGGGGGTTTATCTGGAAACACCATATATTTT	CAWRGGLSGNTIYF
.	.	TRBJ2-3	TRBV7-9	TGTGCCAGCAGCCCGGGGGGCCGCCGCTCTAGCACAGATACGCAGTATTTT	CASSPGGRRSSTDTQYF
.	.	TRBJ1-5	TRBV30	TGTGCCTGGTCGGCAGATAGCAATCAGCCCCAGCATTTT	CAWSADSNQPQHF
.	.	TRBJ2-2	TRBV24-1	TGTGCCACCAGCTCACAGGGATCCGGGGAGCTGTTTTTT	CATSSQGSGELFF
.	TRBD1	TRBJ1-4	TRBV30	TGTGCCTGGAGTGTTAGGGGGCGGGGCCTTAATGAAAAACTGTTTTTT	CAWSVRGRGLNEKLFF
.	.	TRBJ1-2	TRBV4-2	TGTGCCAGCAGCCAAGAAGGGGGGAGCAATGGCTACACCTTC	CASSQEGGSNGYTF
.	.	TRBJ1-5	TRBV27	TGTGCCAGCACCTCGAGCCCGGGGCGAAATCAGCCCCAGCATTTT	CASTSSPGRNQPQHF
.	.	TRBJ2-3	TRBV5-6	TGTGCCAGCAGCTCGGGAGTGGATACGCAGTATTTT	CASSSGVDTQYF
.	.	TRBJ1-2	TRBV5-1	TGCGCCAGCAGCTTGGGCAACTACCGAGACTATGGCTACACCTTC	CASSLGNYRDYGYTF
.	.	TRBJ1-6	TRBV18	TGTGCCAGCTCACCAACTGACACAAATTCACCCCTCCACTTT	CASSPTDTNSPLHF
.	.	TRBJ2-1	TRBV24-1	TGTGCCACCAGTGACGGACCACAATATTACAATGAGCAGTTCTTC	CATSDGPQYYNEQFF
.	.	TRBJ1-2	TRBV6-5	TGTGCCAGCAGTACCCTGGACAGAATTAACTATGGCTACACCTTC	CASSTLDRINYGYTF
.	.	TRBJ2-3	TRBV19	TGTGCCAGTAGTGCTAGCAACGACGGGACCACAGATACGCAGTATTTT	CASSASNDGTTDTQYF
.	TRBD2	TRBJ2-1	TRBV3-1/TRBV3-2	TGTGCCAGCAGCCTCCGGGGGGTCTCCTACAATGAGCAGTTCTTC	CASSLRGVSYNEQFF
.	.	TRBJ2-1	TRBV6-5	TGTGCCAGCAGACCTAGTGGAACCTACAATGAGCAGTTCTTC	CASRPSGTYNEQFF
.	.	TRBJ1-1	TRBV19	TGTGCCAGTAGTATAGATCCTGGGGCTAAGGCTGAAGCTTTCTTT	CASSIDPGAKAEAFF
.	TRBD1	TRBJ2-1	TRBV25-1	TGTGCCAGTGGACAGGCCCCTGGGCAGTTCTTC	CASGQAPGQFF
.	.	TRBJ2-5	TRBV19	TGTGCCAGTAGTACCGCTACGACCCAGTACTTC	CASSTATTQYF
once	.	TRBJ1-4	TRBV6-2/TRBV6-3	TGTGCCAGCAGCCAAGAGGAAAAACTGTTTTTT	CASSQEEKLFF
.	.	TRBJ1-5	TRBV27	TGTGCCAGCAGTTTATTCGGACTTACGCCATATAGCAATCAGCCCCAGCATTTT	CASSLFGLTPYSNQPQHF
.	.	TRBJ2-2	TRBV7-9	TGTGCCAGCAGCTTACTGGGTGGCGGGGAGCTGTTTTTT	CASSLLGGGELFF
.	.	TRBJ2-2	TRBV11-2	TGTGCCAGCAGCTTAGGGCAGGGCAGCGGGGAGCTGTTTTTT	CASSLGQGSGELFF
.	.	TRBJ2-1	TRBV7-9	TGTGCCAGCACCACCACACTGGGCGGCCTCTCCATCTTC	CASTTTLGGLSIF
.	TRBD1	TRBJ2-4	TRBV18	TGTGCCAGCTCACCGGGACAGAACATTCAGTACTTC	CASSPGQNIQYF
.	TRBD1	TRBJ2-7	TRBV29-1	TGCAGCGTTGGACAGGGGGCGACCTACGAGCAGTACTTC	CSVGQGATYEQYF
few	.	TRBJ1-6	TRBV9	TGTGCCAGCAGCCAGTCGGGGGCGAATAATTCACCCCTCCACTTT	CASSQSGANNSPLHF
.	.	TRBJ2-3	TRBV7-7	TGTGCTAGCAGCTTAGGAGTCGCAGGGGCGGTTGGCACAGATACGCAGTATTTT	CASSLGVAGAVGTDTQYF
.	.	TRBJ1-5	TRBV18	TGTGCCAGCTCATCACTATCTCGGCGGGACAAGAATCATCAGCCCCAGCATTTT	CASSSLSRRDKNHQPQHF
.	.	TRBJ1-1	TRBV7-3	TGTGCCAGCAGCTTGATTGGGCAGGGTGAAGCTTTCTTT	CASSLIGQGEAFF
many	TRBD1	TRBJ1-2	TRBV19	TGTGCCAGTAGTACCGACAGGGGAGCTTTGTATGGCTACACCTTC	CASSTDRGALYGYTF
.	.	TRBJ1-1	TRBV11-3	TGTGCCAGCAGCTTAGGCAGGGTGGGCACTGAAGCTTTCTTT	CASSLGRVGTEAFF
.	.	TRBJ2-7	TRBV27	TGTGCCAGCAGTACGGGCGGAACTTCTTACGAGCAGTACTTC	CASSTGGTSYEQYF
.	TRBD1	TRBJ2-5	TRBV11-1	TGTGCCAGCAGCATAGGACAGGGAGAGACCCAGTACTTC	CASSIGQGETQYF
.	.	TRBJ1-5	TRBV2	TGTGCCAGCAGGGACAATTTCCCCCAGCCCCAGCATTTT	CASRDNFPQPQHF
.	.	TRBJ1-6	TRBV19	TGTGCCAGTAGTTTCGCGGCTCGTCAAGATAATTCACCCCTCCACTTT	CASSFAARQDNSPLHF
.	TRBD1	TRBJ2-7	TRBV6-5	TGTGCCAGCAGCATGGACAGGGGGGGGTCCTACGAGCAGTACTTC	CASSMDRGGSYEQYF
.	TRBD1	TRBJ1-2	TRBV19	TGTGCCAGTAGTATGGGACAGGGGTATGGCTACACCTTC	CASSMGQGYGYTF